This T cell receptor (beta chain) was retrieved from a study of cytomegalovirus exposure and HLA in healthy donors. Study-wide background: Most donors, 81% of over 300 genotyped, fell in the Caucasian-associated ancestry cluster. Study results and caveats: Based on reports, TCR beta sequences accurately predicted HLA-A and HLA-B alleles for most subjects. Indistinguishable V segments such as TRBV6-2 and TRBV6-3 were excluded.

The germline CDR1 and CDR2 sequences are SGHTA and FQGNSA. V lost 4 bases and J lost 9, with 13 bases in between. This CDR3 has 13 amino acids. The count of this clone is one. Its antigen is currently unknown. PCR was performed using 60 Vbeta and 13 Jbeta primers. The method was immunoSEQ multiplex PCR; TCRdb's version includes in-frame clones alone and lacks a portion of them. In the table there are 60,000 or so clones, more than 70% of which are singletons. The source of this sequence is a woman in her thirties or forties in good health and CMV-seropositive. Sequenced sample: PBMCs. V is TRBV7-2 and J is TRBJ2-1, with D perhaps TRBD2 (5 bases). The CDR3 loop reads CASSSRPGSEQFF. CDR3 coding DNA: TGTGCCAGCAGCTCTCGCCCGGGAAGTGAGCAGTTCTTC.